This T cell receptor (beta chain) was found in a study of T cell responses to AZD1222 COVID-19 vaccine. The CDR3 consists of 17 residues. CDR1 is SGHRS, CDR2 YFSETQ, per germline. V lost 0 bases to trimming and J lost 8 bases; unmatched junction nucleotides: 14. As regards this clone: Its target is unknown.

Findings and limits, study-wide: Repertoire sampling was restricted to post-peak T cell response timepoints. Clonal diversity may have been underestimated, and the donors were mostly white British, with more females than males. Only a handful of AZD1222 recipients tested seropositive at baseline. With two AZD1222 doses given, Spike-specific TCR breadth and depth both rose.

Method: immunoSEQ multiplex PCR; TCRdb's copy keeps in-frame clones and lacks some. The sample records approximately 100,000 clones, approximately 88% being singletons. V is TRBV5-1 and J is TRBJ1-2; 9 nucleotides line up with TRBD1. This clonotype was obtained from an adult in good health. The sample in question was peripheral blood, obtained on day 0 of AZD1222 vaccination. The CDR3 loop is CASSLARDRVVLDGYTF. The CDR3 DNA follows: TGCGCCAGCAGCTTGGCGAGGGACAGGGTAGTACTCGACGGCTACACCTTC.